The sequence of this T cell receptor (beta chain) was determined in a study of T cell changes during pregnancy in multiple sclerosis (dated by TCRdb to between 2019 and 2020). In the study overall: The study examined how the T cell repertoire changed over the course of pregnancy in women with multiple sclerosis.

The CDR3 spans 15 residues, from the cysteine through the phenylalanine. The CDR3 DNA has 45 bases and is translated from base 1. Via the germline V gene, CDR1 is SGHTA and CDR2 FQGTGA. Trimming takes 4 bases from V and 1 base from J, and the germline ends sit 11 bases apart. Details on this clone: It lacks a known antigen. There are no base qualities to consult, and no much larger clone falls within one base.

Library prep was done by the immunoSEQ multiplex PCR assay. TCRdb took this table from immuneACCESS and kept in-frame rearrangements with V and J called. Such tables lack part of the clones; where checked against another copy, unresolved V genes explain under half of the gap, and the rest is unexplained. The sample includes 35,000 to 45,000 clones, with 90% observed a single time. The leading ten clones occupy over 0.45% of the sample. The clonotype was recovered from a female donor in good health, enrolled as a control in a pregnancy study. The sequence joins TRBV7-3 to TRBJ2-1; a tentative D call is TRBD2 (6 bases match). Sequenced material: CD4+ T cells from peripheral blood mononuclear cells, taken in the first trimester of pregnancy. Read as DNA, the sequence is TGTGCCAGCAGCTCTAGAGCGGGTTCCTACAATGAGCAGTTCTTC. This sequence encodes CASSSRAGSYNEQFF.